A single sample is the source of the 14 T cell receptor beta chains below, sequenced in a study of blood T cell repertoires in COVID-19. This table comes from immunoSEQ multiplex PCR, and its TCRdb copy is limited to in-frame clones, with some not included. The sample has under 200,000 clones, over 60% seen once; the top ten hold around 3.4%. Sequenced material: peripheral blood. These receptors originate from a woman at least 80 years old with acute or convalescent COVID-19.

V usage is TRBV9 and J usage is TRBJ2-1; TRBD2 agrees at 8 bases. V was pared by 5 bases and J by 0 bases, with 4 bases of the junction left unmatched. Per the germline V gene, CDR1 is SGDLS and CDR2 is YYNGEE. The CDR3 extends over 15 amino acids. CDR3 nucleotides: TGTGCCAGCAGTAAACTAGCGGACTCCTACAATGAGCAGTTCTTC. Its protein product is CASSKLADSYNEQFF.

CDR3 in amino acids: CASSLRRGGPGTGELFF. The CDR3 nucleotides read TGTGCCAGCAGCTTAAGGCGGGGGGGCCCGGGCACCGGGGAGCTGTTTTTT. V is TRBV7-9 and J is TRBJ2-2; 9 nucleotides match TRBD2. This CDR3 has 17 amino acids. In germline, CDR1 is SEHNR, CDR2 FQNEAQ (reference sequence). V gave up 2 bases and J gave up 4 bases; unmatched junction bases: 8.

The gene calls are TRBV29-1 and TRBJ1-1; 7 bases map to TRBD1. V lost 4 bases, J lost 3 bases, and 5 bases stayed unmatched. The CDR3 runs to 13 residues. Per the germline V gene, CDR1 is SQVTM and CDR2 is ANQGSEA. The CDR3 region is CSVGLGQYTEAFF. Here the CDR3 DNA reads TGCAGCGTTGGGTTGGGACAGTACACTGAAGCTTTCTTT.

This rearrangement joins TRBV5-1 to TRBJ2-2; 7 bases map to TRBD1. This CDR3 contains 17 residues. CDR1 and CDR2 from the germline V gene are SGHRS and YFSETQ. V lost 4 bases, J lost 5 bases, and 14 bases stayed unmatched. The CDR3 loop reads CASSPTAQGVRTGELFF. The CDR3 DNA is TGCGCCAGCAGCCCCACCGCCCAGGGGGTAAGGACCGGGGAGCTGTTTTTT.

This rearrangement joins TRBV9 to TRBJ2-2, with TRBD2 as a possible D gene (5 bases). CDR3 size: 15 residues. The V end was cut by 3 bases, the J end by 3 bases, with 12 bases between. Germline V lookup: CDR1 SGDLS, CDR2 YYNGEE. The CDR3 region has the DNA TGTGCCAGCAGCGCCCGACGGGGAGACACCGGGGAGCTGTTTTTT. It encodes CASSARRGDTGELFF. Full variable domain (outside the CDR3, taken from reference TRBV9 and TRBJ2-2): DSGVTQTPKHLITATGQRVTLRCSPRSGDLSVYWYQQSLDQGLQFLIQYYNGEERAKGNILERFSAQQFPDLHSELNLSSLELGDSALYFCASSARRGDTGELFFGEGSRLTVL.

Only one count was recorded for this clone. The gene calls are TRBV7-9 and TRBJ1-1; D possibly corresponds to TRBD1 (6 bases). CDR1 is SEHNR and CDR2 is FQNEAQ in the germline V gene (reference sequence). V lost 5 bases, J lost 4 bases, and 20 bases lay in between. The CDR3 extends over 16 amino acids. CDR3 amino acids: CASSPWRGGSFTEAFF. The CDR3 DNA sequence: TGTGCCAGCAGCCCTTGGCGAGGGGGTTCGTTCACTGAAGCTTTCTTT.

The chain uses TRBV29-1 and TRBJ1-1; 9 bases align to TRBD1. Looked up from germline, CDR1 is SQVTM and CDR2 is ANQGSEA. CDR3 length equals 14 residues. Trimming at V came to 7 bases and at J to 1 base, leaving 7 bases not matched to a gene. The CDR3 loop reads CSAHRGQGNTEAFF. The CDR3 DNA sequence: TGCAGCGCCCATCGGGGACAGGGGAACACTGAAGCTTTCTTT. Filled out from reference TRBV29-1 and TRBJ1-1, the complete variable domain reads SAVISQKPSRDICQRGTSLTIQCQVDSQVTMMFWYRQQPGQSLTLIATANQGSEATYESGFVIDKFPISRPNLTFSTLTVSNMSPEDSSIYLCSAHRGQGNTEAFFGQGTRLTVV.

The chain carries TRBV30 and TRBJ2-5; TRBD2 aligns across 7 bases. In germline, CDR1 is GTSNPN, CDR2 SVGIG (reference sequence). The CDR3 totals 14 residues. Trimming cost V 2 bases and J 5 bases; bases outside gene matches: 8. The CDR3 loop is CAWSFGLDAETQYF. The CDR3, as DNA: TGTGCCTGGAGTTTCGGACTAGATGCTGAGACCCAGTACTTC.

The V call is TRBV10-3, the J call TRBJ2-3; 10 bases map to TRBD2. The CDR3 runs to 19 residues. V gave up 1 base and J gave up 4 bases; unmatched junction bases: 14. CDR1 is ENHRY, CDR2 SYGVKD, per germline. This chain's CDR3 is CAISEYKREGLAESDTQYF. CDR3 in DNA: TGTGCCATCAGTGAGTACAAGCGGGAGGGACTAGCCGAGTCAGATACGCAGTATTTT.

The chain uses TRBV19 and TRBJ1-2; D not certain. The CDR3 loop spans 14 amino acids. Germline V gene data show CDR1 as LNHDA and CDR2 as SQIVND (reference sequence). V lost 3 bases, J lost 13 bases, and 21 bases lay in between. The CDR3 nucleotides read TGTGCCAGTAGTATTTTACAAGGCATGGGAGGGTCCACCTTC. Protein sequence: CASSILQGMGGSTF.

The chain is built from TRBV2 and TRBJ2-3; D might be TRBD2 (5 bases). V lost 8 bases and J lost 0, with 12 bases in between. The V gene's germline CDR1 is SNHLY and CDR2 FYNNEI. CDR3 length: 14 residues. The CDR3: CASRERLSTDTQYF. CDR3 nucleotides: TGTGCCAGCCGGGAAAGGTTAAGCACAGATACGCAGTATTTT.

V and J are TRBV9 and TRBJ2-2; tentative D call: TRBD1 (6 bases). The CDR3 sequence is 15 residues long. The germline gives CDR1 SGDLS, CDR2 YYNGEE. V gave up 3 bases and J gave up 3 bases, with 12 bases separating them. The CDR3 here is CASSADTGYTGELFF. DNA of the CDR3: TGTGCCAGCAGCGCCGACACAGGGTACACCGGGGAGCTGTTTTTT.

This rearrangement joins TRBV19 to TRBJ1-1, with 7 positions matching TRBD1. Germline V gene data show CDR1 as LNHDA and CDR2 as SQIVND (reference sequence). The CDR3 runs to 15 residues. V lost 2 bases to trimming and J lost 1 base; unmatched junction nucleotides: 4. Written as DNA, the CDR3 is TGTGCCAGTAGTATACAGGGGGTAAAGAACACTGAAGCTTTCTTT. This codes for CASSIQGVKNTEAFF.

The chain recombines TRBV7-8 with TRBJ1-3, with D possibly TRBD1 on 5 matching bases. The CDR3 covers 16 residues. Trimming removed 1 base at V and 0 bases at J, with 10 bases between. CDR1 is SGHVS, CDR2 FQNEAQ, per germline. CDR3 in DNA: TGTGCCAGCAGCTTAGATGACAGAAGCTCTGGAAACACCATATATTTT. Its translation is CASSLDDRSSGNTIYF.